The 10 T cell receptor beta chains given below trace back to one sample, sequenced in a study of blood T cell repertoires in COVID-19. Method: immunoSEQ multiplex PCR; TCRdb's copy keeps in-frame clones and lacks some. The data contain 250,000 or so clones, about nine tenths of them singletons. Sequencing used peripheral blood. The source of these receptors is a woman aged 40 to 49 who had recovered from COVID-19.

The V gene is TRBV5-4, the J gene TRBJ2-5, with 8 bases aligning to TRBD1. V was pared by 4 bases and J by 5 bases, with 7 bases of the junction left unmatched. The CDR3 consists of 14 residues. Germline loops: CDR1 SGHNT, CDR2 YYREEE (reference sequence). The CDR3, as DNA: TGTGCCAGCAGCACGGGACAGGAGAAGGAGACCCAGTACTTC. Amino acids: CASSTGQEKETQYF.

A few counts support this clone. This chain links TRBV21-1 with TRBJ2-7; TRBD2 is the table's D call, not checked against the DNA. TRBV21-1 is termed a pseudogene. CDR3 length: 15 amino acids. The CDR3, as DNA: TGTGCCAGCCCCGCGGGACTCGAAGAATACTACGAGCAGTACTTC. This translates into CASPAGLEEYYEQYF.

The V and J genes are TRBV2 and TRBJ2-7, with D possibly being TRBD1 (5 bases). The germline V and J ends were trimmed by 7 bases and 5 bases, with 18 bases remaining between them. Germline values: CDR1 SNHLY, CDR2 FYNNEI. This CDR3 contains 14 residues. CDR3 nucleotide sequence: TGTGCCAGCACCCTTTCACCAGGGAACCACGAGCAGTACTTC. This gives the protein CASTLSPGNHEQYF.

The CDR3 is CASSPGGALAGVLSDTQYF. CDR3 coding DNA: TGTGCCAGCAGCCCAGGGGGCGCTTTAGCGGGAGTTTTGTCCGATACGCAGTATTTT. The gene calls are TRBV7-2 and TRBJ2-3, with a tentative D call TRBD2 (9 bases). The CDR3 contains 19 residues. Germline V gene sequence: CDR1 SGHTA, CDR2 FQGNSA. Trimming took off 5 bases at V and 6 bases at J, with 30 bases between the two ends.

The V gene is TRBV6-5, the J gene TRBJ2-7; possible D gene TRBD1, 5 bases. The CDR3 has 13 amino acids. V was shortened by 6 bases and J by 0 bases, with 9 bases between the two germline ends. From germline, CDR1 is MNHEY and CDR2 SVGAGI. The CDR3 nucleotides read TGTGCCAGCAGGAAGACAGCCTCCTACGAGCAGTACTTC. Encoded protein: CASRKTASYEQYF.

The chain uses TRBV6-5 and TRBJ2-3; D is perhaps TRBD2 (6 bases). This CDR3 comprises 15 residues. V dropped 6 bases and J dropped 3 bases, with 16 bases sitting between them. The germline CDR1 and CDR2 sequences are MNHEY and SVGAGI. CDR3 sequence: CASRPPSDGTDTQYF. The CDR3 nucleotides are TGTGCCAGCAGGCCACCTAGCGATGGTACAGATACGCAGTATTTT.

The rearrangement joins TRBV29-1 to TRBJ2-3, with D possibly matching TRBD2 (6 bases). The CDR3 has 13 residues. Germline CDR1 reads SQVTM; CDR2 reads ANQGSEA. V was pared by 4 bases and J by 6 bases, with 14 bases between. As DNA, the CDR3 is TGCAGCGTTGGGGGGGACCAGAGGGATACGCAGTATTTT. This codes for CSVGGDQRDTQYF.

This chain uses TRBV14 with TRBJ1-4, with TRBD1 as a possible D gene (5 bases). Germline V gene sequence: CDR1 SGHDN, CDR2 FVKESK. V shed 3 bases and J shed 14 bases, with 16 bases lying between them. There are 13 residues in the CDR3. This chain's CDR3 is CASSQLQEGPLFF. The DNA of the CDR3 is TGTGCCAGCAGCCAGCTCCAGGAGGGACCCCTGTTTTTT.

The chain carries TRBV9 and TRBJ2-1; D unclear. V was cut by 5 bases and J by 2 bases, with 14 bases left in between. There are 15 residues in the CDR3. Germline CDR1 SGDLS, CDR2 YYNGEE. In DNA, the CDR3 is TGTGCCAGCAGTCGACGACTTCCCCCCTACAATGAGCAGTTCTTC. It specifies CASSRRLPPYNEQFF. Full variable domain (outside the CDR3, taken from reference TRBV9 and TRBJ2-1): DSGVTQTPKHLITATGQRVTLRCSPRSGDLSVYWYQQSLDQGLQFLIQYYNGEERAKGNILERFSAQQFPDLHSELNLSSLELGDSALYFCASSRRLPPYNEQFFGPGTRLTVL.

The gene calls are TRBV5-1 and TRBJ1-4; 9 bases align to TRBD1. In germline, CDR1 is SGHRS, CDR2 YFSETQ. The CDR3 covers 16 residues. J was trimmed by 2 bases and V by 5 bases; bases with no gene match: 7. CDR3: CASRRNTGGTNEKLFF. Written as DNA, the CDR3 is TGCGCCAGCAGACGAAATACAGGGGGCACTAATGAAAAACTGTTTTTT.